Each of the 10 T cell receptor beta chains below was sequenced from the same sample in a study of identifying expanded T cells in peripheral blood. The protocol was immunoSEQ multiplex PCR, while the TCRdb copy is restricted to in-frame clones and leaves out a portion. The sample records some 78,000 clones, roughly 84% being singletons. The sample comprised blood. These receptors came from a person between 18 and 75 years old in good health.

The V and J genes are TRBV5-4 and TRBJ2-7, with 9 positions matching TRBD1. The germline V gene encodes CDR1 SGHNT and CDR2 YYREEE (reference sequence). J gave up 7 bases and V 1 base, and 9 bases lay outside the gene matches. CDR3 length: 15 amino acids. CDR3 DNA: TGTGCCAGCAGCTTGCTACAGGGGGCAATTTCGGAGCAGTACTTC. Amino acid sequence: CASSLLQGAISEQYF.

The chain is built from TRBV7-9 and TRBJ2-1; 11 nucleotides agree with TRBD2. This CDR3 contains 16 residues. Germline CDR1 SEHNR, CDR2 FQNEAQ (reference sequence). J lost 2 bases, V lost 5 bases, and 5 bases had no gene match. The CDR3 sequence: CASSPTSGNPYNEQFF. CDR3 coding DNA: TGTGCCAGCAGCCCGACTAGCGGGAATCCCTACAATGAGCAGTTCTTC.

The rearrangement joins TRBV11-2 to TRBJ2-1; D perhaps matches TRBD1 (5 bases). The germline V gene has CDR1 SGHAT and CDR2 FQNNGV. V was cut by 2 bases and J by 0 bases, with 8 bases left in between. The CDR3 sequence is 15 residues long. CDR3 sequence (DNA): TGTGCCAGCAGCTTATTAGACAGCTCCTACAATGAGCAGTTCTTC. It translates to CASSLLDSSYNEQFF.

This chain links TRBV7-2 with TRBJ2-1; weak D call: TRBD2 (6 bases). Germline CDR1 and CDR2: SGHTA and FQGNSA. This CDR3 has 13 residues. The V end lost 0 bases, the J end lost 6 bases, and 6 bases lay between the germline ends. This CDR3 reads CASSLAGLNEQFF. DNA for the CDR3: TGTGCCAGCAGCTTAGCGGGACTCAATGAGCAGTTCTTC. Full variable domain (rest looked up from reference TRBV7-2 and TRBJ2-1): GAGVSQSPSNKVTEKGKDVELRCDPISGHTALYWYRQSLGQGLEFLIYFQGNSAPDKSGLPSDRFSAERTGGSVSTLTIQRTQQEDSAVYLCASSLAGLNEQFFGPGTRLTVL.

The chain employs TRBV30 and TRBJ2-7; a possible D gene is TRBD2 (5 bases). V was shortened by 1 base and J by 3 bases, with 10 bases between the two germline ends. CDR1 is GTSNPN and CDR2 is SVGIG in the germline V gene (reference sequence). The length of the CDR3 is 13 residues. CDR3 bases: TGTGCCTGGAGTGGAGAACTAGACTACGAGCAGTACTTC. Amino acid sequence: CAWSGELDYEQYF.

This CDR3 reads CASSPPGTDTQYF. In nucleotides, the CDR3 is TGTGCCAGCAGCCCTCCGGGGACAGATACGCAGTATTTT. V usage is TRBV9 and J usage is TRBJ2-3; perhaps TRBD2 as D (5 bases). Trimming stripped 4 bases from V and 3 bases from J, with 9 bases between. The CDR3 sequence is 13 residues long. Germline values: CDR1 SGDLS, CDR2 YYNGEE.

The chain combines TRBV27 with TRBJ2-7; TRBD2 might be the D (5 bases). V lost 2 bases and J lost 1, with 12 bases in between. Germline V gene sequence: CDR1 MNHEY, CDR2 SMNVEV (reference sequence). This CDR3 is 15 amino acids long. CDR3 in amino acids: CASSLKSGGSYEQYF. CDR3 in DNA: TGTGCCAGCAGTTTAAAAAGTGGCGGGTCCTACGAGCAGTACTTC.

V is TRBV7-2 and J is TRBJ2-2; D possibly corresponds to TRBD1 (6 bases). Trimming took 1 base from V and 0 from J, leaving 6 bases between them. This CDR3 has 15 amino acids. Germline CDR1 and CDR2: SGHTA and FQGNSA. CDR3 DNA: TGTGCCAGCAGCTTAGGGACAGCGAACACCGGGGAGCTGTTTTTT. It specifies CASSLGTANTGELFF.

The chain is built from TRBV19 and TRBJ2-1, with 7 bases fitting TRBD2. J lost 7 bases, V lost 5 bases, and 14 bases had no gene match. The germline V gene has CDR1 LNHDA and CDR2 SQIVND (reference sequence). The CDR3 loop spans 16 amino acids. The CDR3 bases are TGTGCCAGTAGTGACCCGGGCGGGAGTCTGTGGAATGAGCAGTTCTTC. As protein: CASSDPGGSLWNEQFF.

The rearrangement joins TRBV10-3 to TRBJ2-6; the D gene could be TRBD1 or TRBD2 (6 bases each). Germline CDR1 reads ENHRY; CDR2 reads SYGVKD. Deletions cut 3 bases from V and 2 bases from J, with 11 bases between. This CDR3 spans 16 amino acids. CDR3 residues: CAISDLGGAGANVLTF. For the CDR3, the DNA is TGTGCCATCAGTGATCTCGGGGGCGCTGGGGCCAACGTCCTGACTTTC.